This TCR beta chain was documented in a study of shared clonotypes between healthy human individuals. Here immunoSEQ multiplex PCR was the method, and the copy in TCRdb shows in-frame clones only, minus some. The profile shows about 2 million clones, approximately 94% of them singletons. Study observations and caveats: As a rule, naive subsets had a larger estimated richness than memory subsets. About 5% was the fraction of naive CD4 clonotypes found shared across four donors. Having only a few donors restricted how much genetic and exposure-history diversity was captured. It was anticipated that sequencing depth would influence how many clonotypes donors shared.

As for this clone: What it binds is not known.

The naive CD8 subset, CD45RO-negative cells positively selected for CCR7, excluded terminally differentiated effector memory CD45RA+ cells. CDR3 length equals 15 residues. Germline V CDR1 and CDR2: GTSNPN, SVGIG (reference sequence). The germline V and J ends were trimmed by 1 base and 0 bases, with 10 bases remaining between them. The source material was naive CD8+ T cells sorted from blood. The receptor comes from a man younger than 35 in good health. The V and J genes are TRBV30 and TRBJ2-1; maybe TRBD1 (6 bases). The CDR3 DNA sequence: TGTGCCTGGAGTGGTCAGGGGAGCTCCTACAATGAGCAGTTCTTC. This encodes CAWSGQGSSYNEQFF.